This TCR beta chain originates from a study of shared clonotypes between healthy human individuals. Assay used: immunoSEQ multiplex PCR; TCRdb lists only in-frame clones, some missing. Here the sample spans 1,400,000 or so clones, roughly 98.5% being singletons. Per germline, CDR1 SEHNR and CDR2 FQNEAQ (reference sequence). The V end was cut by 1 base, the J end by 8 bases, with 9 bases between. The CDR3 contains 13 residues. Sample: naive CD4+ T cells sorted from blood. Indicated subset: CD45RA+ positively selected. This TCR came from a young man in good health. This chain joins TRBV7-9 and TRBJ2-1, with D perhaps TRBD1 (5 bases). The CDR3 coding sequence is TGTGCCAGCAGCTTAGTGGGGCCCGATGAGCAGTTCTTC. Amino acid sequence: CASSLVGPDEQFF.